The clone carrying this T cell receptor beta chain was detected many times. As the template, RNA transcripts were used to amplify TCR beta CDR3 regions. Investigators did first-round RT-PCR with HTBI primers, then second-round multiplex PCR. TCRdb reanalysed the multiplex PCR reads using MiXCR and keeps one entry per CDR3 protein. The repertoire holds 650,000 to 800,000 distinct CDR3 sequences, approximately 39% seen once, with 3.3% in the top ten. These data belong to a study of Graves' ophthalmopathy and Graves' hyperthyroidism. Sequenced input: peripheral blood. The clonotype was recovered from an adult man with Graves' ophthalmopathy.

CDR3 residues: CASSPSGTRNQETQYF. CDR3 in DNA: TGTGCCAGTAGCCCATCGGGTACGAGGAACCAAGAGACCCAGTACTTC. J is TRBJ2-5 and V is TRBV19; the D is unclear. The CDR3 contains 16 residues. The V gene lost 6 bases and the J gene lost 0 bases, with 17 bases spanning the gap. Germline CDR1 reads LNHDA; CDR2 reads SQIVND (reference sequence). Full variable domain (rest looked up from reference TRBV19 and TRBJ2-5): DGGITQSPKYLFRKEGQNVTLSCEQNLNHDAMYWYRQDPGQGLRLIYYSQIVNDFQKGDIAEGYSVSREKKESFPLTVTSAQKNPTAFYLCASSPSGTRNQETQYFGPGTRLLVL.